Listed below are T cell receptor beta chains from one sample, sequenced in a study of shared clonotypes between healthy human individuals. The repertoire was sequenced with immunoSEQ multiplex PCR; TCRdb's copy has only in-frame clones and lacks some. The sample has approximately 810,000 clones; about 92% are singletons. The sequencing sample was made of naive CD8+ T cells sorted from blood. These receptors were obtained from a man between 25 and 39 years old in good health. Each CDR3 is given with its conserved first and last residue. The order of the fields is D gene, clone size, J gene, V gene, CDR3 DNA, CDR3 protein. D genes are given only for firm matches. Clone size is given for some rows only: seen once, a few or many times, or a class if the clone is expanded.

>NA|NA|TRBJ2-1|TRBV10-2
TGCGCCAGCGAGGGTTACAATGAGCAGTTCTTC
CASEGYNEQFF
>NA|NA|TRBJ1-5|TRBV27
TGTGCCAGCAGTTTTACCCACCCAGGCCTCCTTCCCAATCAGCCCCAGCATTTT
CASSFTHPGLLPNQPQHF
>NA|NA|TRBJ1-4|TRBV30
TGTGCCTGGGCGGACAAAGGGAGGGATGAAAAACTGTTTTTT
CAWADKGRDEKLFF
>NA|NA|TRBJ2-5|TRBV6-5
TGTGCCAGCAGTTACTCGAAAGGGAACACCCAAGAGACCCAGTACTTC
CASSYSKGNTQETQYF
>NA|NA|TRBJ2-1|TRBV7-9
TGTGCCAGCAGCTTAGGCCGGGCCTTCTGGAGGGCGGGGAATGAGCAGTTCTTC
CASSLGRAFWRAGNEQFF
>NA|NA|TRBJ2-2|TRBV29-1
TGCAGCGTTGAAGATCGTTATGGCGGAACGAACACCGGGGAGCTGTTTTTT
CSVEDRYGGTNTGELFF
>TRBD2|NA|TRBJ2-3|TRBV5-1
TGCGCCAGCAGACTGCGGGGGGTCGGGACAGATACGCAGTATTTT
CASRLRGVGTDTQYF
>NA|NA|TRBJ2-3|TRBV5-1
TGCGCCAGCAGCTGGCTATCCGTTAGCACAGATACGCAGTATTTT
CASSWLSVSTDTQYF
>TRBD1|NA|TRBJ2-3|TRBV13
TGTGCCAGCAGCGGGCCGGGACAGAGCACAGATACGCAGTATTTT
CASSGPGQSTDTQYF
>NA|NA|TRBJ2-7|TRBV29-1
TGCAGCGTTGTTCTGGTCTCCGGATCTCCCTACGAGCAGTACTTC
CSVVLVSGSPYEQYF
>NA|NA|TRBJ2-7|TRBV19
TGTGCCAGTAGTATGGAAAGGGAGCGAAGCTACGAGCAGTACTTC
CASSMERERSYEQYF
>NA|NA|TRBJ2-7|TRBV7-9
TGTGCCAGCAGCTCCGCGGACAGCTACGAGCAGTACTTC
CASSSADSYEQYF
>NA|once|TRBJ2-3|TRBV5-4
TGTGCCAGCAGCTTTCGGGGGGCGCTTGTAGATACGCAGTATTTT
CASSFRGALVDTQYF
>NA|NA|TRBJ2-5|TRBV6-6
TGTGCCAGCAGTTACTCTCTGGAGGGGGCGGGGACCCAGTACTTC
CASSYSLEGAGTQYF
>TRBD2|NA|TRBJ2-7|TRBV28
TGTGCCAGCACCATCCGAGGGCCTAGCGGGAGGAATGGCGACGAGCAGTACTTC
CASTIRGPSGRNGDEQYF
>TRBD2|NA|TRBJ2-1|TRBV4-1
TGCGCCAGCAGCCGGGAACTAGCGAGTATTTACAATGAGCAGTTCTTC
CASSRELASIYNEQFF
>NA|NA|TRBJ2-1|TRBV4-1
TGCGCCAGCAGCCAAGGGGGGCCAAATGAGCAGTTCTTC
CASSQGGPNEQFF
>TRBD2|NA|TRBJ2-1|TRBV5-6
TGTGCCAGCAGCTTGGGTAGCGGGATAGACAATGAGCAGTTCTTC
CASSLGSGIDNEQFF
>NA|NA|TRBJ2-1|TRBV5-1
TGCGCCAGCAGCGCCCCACAGGGATTGGAGCAGTTCTTC
CASSAPQGLEQFF
>TRBD2|once|TRBJ2-5|TRBV28
TGTGCCAGCAGCACTACGGGGGGGAGGGCCCCGTGGGGGACCCAGTACTTC
CASSTTGGRAPWGTQYF
>NA|NA|TRBJ1-5|TRBV7-2
TGTGCCAGCAGCTTGGGCCCTAGCCTCAATCAGCCCCAGCATTTT
CASSLGPSLNQPQHF
>NA|NA|TRBJ2-5|TRBV5-6
TGTGCCAGCAGCTTTGGAGAGACCCAGTACTTC
CASSFGETQYF
>NA|NA|TRBJ1-5|TRBV27
TGTGCCAGCAGTACCAGGGGAACCGATCAGCCCCAGCATTTT
CASSTRGTDQPQHF
>NA|NA|TRBJ2-1|TRBV7-6
TGTGCCAGCAGCTTATCTCTGGGGGAGAGCAATGAGCAGTTCTTC
CASSLSLGESNEQFF
>NA|NA|TRBJ2-4|TRBV5-6
TGTGCCAGCAGCTTGGAGGCCAGCCTTCTAGCCAAAAACATTCAGTACTTC
CASSLEASLLAKNIQYF
>NA|NA|TRBJ2-3|TRBV29-1
TGCAGCGTTGACATGACAGCTAGCACAGATACGCAGTATTTT
CSVDMTASTDTQYF
>NA|NA|TRBJ2-5|TRBV27
TGTGCCAGCAGTTTGGTCAATGGGAGGGGGGAGACCCAGTACTTC
CASSLVNGRGETQYF
>NA|NA|TRBJ2-7|TRBV27
TGTGCCAGCAGTCCCCGGGGGAACGAGCAGTACTTC
CASSPRGNEQYF
>TRBD2|NA|TRBJ2-3|TRBV27
TGTGCCAGCAGTCACCGACTAGCGGGGTACACAGATACGCAGTATTTT
CASSHRLAGYTDTQYF
>NA|NA|TRBJ2-7|TRBV7-9
TGTGCCAGCAGCCCTACTGGGGGGATTTACGAGCAGTACTTC
CASSPTGGIYEQYF
>NA|NA|TRBJ2-5|TRBV12-5
TGTGCTAGTGGTCTCGAATCCCAAGAGACCCAGTACTTC
CASGLESQETQYF
>TRBD1|NA|TRBJ1-5|TRBV19
TGTGCCAGTAGTATAGATGGGACAGGGAGCAATCAGCCCCAGCATTTT
CASSIDGTGSNQPQHF
>TRBD2|NA|TRBJ2-7|TRBV5-1
TGCGCCAGCAGCTCCAGACTAGCAGTTAACGAGCAGTACTTC
CASSSRLAVNEQYF
>TRBD2|NA|TRBJ2-2|TRBV27
TGTGCCAGCAGTTTAAGGCCTAGCGGCCCCCCCGGGGAGCTGTTTTTT
CASSLRPSGPPGELFF
>TRBD1|NA|TRBJ1-2|TRBV14
TGTGCCAGCAGCCGAGCTATGGACAGGAGGAACTATGGCTACACCTTC
CASSRAMDRRNYGYTF
>NA|NA|TRBJ1-2|TRBV5-8
TGTGCCAGCAGTAAGGACAGTGGCTATGGCTACACCTTC
CASSKDSGYGYTF
>NA|NA|TRBJ2-5|TRBV11-2
TGTGCCAGCAGCTCCCCGCTAGGTCGGCAAGAGACCCAGTACTTC
CASSSPLGRQETQYF
>NA|NA|TRBJ2-7|TRBV15
TGTGCCACCAGCAGTGGGGGCTACGAGCAGTACTTC
CATSSGGYEQYF
>TRBD1|NA|TRBJ2-6|TRBV15
TGTGCCACCAGCAGGGACAGGGGGTTCTCTGGGGCCAACGTCCTGACTTTC
CATSRDRGFSGANVLTF
>TRBD1|once|TRBJ2-4|TRBV11-2
TGTGCCAGCAGCCCCGGGACAGGGGTAACCAAAAACATTCAGTACTTC
CASSPGTGVTKNIQYF